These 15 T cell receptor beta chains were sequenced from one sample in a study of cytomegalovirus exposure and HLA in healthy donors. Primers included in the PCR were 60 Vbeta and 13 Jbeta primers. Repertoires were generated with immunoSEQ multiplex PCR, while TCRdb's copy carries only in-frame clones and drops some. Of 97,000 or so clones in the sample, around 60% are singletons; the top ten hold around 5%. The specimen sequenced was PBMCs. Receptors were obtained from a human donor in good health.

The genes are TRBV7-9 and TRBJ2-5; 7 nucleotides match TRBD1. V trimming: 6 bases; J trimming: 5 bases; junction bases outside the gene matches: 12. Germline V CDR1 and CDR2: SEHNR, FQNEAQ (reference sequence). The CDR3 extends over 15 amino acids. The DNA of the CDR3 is TGTGCCAGCAGATCTGAGACAGGGAATTTTGAGACCCAGTACTTC. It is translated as CASRSETGNFETQYF.

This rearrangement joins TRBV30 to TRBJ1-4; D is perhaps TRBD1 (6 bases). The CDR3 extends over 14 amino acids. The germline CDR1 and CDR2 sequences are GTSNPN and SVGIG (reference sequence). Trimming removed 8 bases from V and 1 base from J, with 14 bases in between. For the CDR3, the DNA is TGTGCCGGGGGCAGCGGGGGAACTAATGAAAAACTGTTTTTT. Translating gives CAGGSGGTNEKLFF.

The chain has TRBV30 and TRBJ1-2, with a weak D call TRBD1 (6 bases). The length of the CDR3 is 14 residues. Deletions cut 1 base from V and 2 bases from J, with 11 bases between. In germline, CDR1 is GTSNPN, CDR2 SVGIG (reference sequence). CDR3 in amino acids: CAWSGQVNNYGYTF. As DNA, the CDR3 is TGTGCCTGGAGTGGACAGGTCAACAACTATGGCTACACCTTC.

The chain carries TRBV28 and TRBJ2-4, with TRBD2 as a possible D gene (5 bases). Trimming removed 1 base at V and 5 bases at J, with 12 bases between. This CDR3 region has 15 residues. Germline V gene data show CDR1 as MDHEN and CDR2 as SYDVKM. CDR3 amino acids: CASSLLGGGENIQYF. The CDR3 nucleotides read TGTGCCAGCAGTTTATTAGGTGGAGGTGAAAACATTCAGTACTTC.

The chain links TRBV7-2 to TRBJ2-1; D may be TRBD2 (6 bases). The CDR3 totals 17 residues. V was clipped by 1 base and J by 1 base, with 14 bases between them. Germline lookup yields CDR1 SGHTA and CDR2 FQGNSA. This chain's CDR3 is CASSLVSGARSYNEQFF. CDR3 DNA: TGTGCCAGCAGCTTAGTTTCGGGAGCCCGGTCCTACAATGAGCAGTTCTTC. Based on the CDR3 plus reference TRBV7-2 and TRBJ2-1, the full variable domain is GAGVSQSPSNKVTEKGKDVELRCDPISGHTALYWYRQSLGQGLEFLIYFQGNSAPDKSGLPSDRFSAERTGGSVSTLTIQRTQQEDSAVYLCASSLVSGARSYNEQFFGPGTRLTVL.

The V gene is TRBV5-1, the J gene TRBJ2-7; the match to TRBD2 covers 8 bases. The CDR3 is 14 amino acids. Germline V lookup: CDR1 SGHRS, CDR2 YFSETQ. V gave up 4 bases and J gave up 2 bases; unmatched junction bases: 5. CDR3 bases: TGCGCCAGCAGCCTTAGCGGGACCCCCTACGAGCAGTACTTC. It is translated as CASSLSGTPYEQYF.

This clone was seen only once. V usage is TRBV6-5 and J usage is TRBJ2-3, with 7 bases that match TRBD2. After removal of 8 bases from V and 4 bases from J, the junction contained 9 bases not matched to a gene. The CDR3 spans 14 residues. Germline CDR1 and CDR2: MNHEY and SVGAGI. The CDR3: CASHGGSLPDTQYF. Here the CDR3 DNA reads TGTGCCAGCCACGGCGGGAGTTTGCCAGATACGCAGTATTTT.

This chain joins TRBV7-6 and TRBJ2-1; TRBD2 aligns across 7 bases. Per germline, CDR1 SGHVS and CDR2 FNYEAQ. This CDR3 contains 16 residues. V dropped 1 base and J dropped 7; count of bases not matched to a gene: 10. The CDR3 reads CASSLDVGGPVNEQFF. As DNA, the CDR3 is TGTGCCAGCAGCTTAGACGTGGGAGGGCCGGTTAATGAGCAGTTCTTC.

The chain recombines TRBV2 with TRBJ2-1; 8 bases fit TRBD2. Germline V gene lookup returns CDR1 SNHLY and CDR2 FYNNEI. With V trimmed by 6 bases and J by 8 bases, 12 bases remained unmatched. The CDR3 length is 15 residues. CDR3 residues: CASSGAGASQDEQFF. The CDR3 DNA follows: TGTGCCAGCAGCGGAGCGGGAGCATCTCAGGATGAGCAGTTCTTC.

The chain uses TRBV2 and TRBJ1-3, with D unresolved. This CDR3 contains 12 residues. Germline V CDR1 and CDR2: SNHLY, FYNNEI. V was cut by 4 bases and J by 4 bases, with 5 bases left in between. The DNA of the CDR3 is TGTGCCAGCAGTGTCGTAGGAAACACCATATATTTT. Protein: CASSVVGNTIYF.

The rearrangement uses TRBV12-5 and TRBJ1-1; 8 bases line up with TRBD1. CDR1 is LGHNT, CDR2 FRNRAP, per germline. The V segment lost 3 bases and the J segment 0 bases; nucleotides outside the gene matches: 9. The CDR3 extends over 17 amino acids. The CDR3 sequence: CASGFGGGQALNTEAFF. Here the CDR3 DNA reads TGTGCTAGTGGTTTTGGGGGGGGACAGGCTTTGAACACTGAAGCTTTCTTT. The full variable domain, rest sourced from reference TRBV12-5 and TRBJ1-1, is DARVTQTPRHKVTEMGQEVTMRCQPILGHNTVFWYRQTMMQGLELLAYFRNRAPLDDSGMPKDRFSAEMPDATLATLKIQPSEPRDSAVYFCASGFGGGQALNTEAFFGQGTRLTVV.

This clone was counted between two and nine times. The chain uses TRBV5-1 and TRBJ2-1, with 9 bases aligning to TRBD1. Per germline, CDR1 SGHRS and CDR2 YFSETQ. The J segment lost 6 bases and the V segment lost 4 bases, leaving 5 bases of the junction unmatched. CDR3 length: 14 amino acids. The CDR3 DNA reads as TGCGCCAGCAGCCACCGGGACAGGGTCAATGAGCAGTTCTTC. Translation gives CASSHRDRVNEQFF.

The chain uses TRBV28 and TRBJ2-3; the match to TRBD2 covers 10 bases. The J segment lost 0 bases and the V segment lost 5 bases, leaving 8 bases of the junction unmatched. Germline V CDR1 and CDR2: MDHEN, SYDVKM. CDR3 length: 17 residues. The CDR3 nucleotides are TGTGCCAGCAGTGCCCGACTAGCGGGCTTTAGCACAGATACGCAGTATTTT. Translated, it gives CASSARLAGFSTDTQYF.

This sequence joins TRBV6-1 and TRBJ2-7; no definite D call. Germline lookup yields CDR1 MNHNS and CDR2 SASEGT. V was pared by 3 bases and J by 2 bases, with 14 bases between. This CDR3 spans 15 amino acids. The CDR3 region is CASSDRSKGAYEQYF. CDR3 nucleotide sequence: TGTGCCAGCAGTGACCGCTCGAAAGGAGCCTACGAGCAGTACTTC.

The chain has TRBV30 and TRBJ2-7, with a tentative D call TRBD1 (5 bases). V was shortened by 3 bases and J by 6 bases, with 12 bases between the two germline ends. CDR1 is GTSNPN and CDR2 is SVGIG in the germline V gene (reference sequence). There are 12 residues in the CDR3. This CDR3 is CAWSSGASEQYF. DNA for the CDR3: TGTGCCTGGAGCAGTGGGGCGAGCGAGCAGTACTTC.